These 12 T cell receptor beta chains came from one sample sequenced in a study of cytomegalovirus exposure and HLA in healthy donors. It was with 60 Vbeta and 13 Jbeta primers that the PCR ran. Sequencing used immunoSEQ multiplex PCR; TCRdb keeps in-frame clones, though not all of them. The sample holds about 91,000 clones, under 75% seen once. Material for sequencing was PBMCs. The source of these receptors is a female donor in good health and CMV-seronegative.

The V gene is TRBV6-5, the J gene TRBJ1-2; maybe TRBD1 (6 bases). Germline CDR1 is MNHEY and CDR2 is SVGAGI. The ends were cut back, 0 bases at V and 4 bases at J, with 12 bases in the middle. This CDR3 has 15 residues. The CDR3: CASSYSGASGYGYTF. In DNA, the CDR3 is TGTGCCAGCAGTTACTCGGGGGCCTCGGGCTATGGCTACACCTTC.

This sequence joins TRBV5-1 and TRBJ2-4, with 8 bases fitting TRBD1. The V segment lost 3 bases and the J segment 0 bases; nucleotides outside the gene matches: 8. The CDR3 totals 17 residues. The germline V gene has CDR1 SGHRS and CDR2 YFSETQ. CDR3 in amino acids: CASSSKGQGGAKNIQYF. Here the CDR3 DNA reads TGCGCCAGCAGCTCCAAAGGACAGGGAGGAGCCAAAAACATTCAGTACTTC.

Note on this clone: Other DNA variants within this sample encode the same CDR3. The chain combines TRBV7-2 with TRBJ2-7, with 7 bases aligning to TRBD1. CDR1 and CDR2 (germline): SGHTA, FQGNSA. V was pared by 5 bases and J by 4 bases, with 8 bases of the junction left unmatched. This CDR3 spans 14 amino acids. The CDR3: CASSTTGTAYEQYF. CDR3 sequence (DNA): TGTGCCAGCAGCACCACCGGGACAGCTTACGAGCAGTACTTC.

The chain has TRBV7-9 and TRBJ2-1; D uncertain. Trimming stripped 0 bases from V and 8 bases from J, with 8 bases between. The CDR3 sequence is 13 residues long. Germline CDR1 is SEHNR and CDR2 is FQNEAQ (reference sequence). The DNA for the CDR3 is TGTGCCAGCAGCTTAGCTGTTGCGGATGAGCAGTTCTTC. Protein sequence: CASSLAVADEQFF. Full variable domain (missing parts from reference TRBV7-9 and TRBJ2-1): DTGVSQNPRHKITKRGQNVTFRCDPISEHNRLYWYRQTLGQGPEFLTYFQNEAQLEKSRLLSDRFSAERPKGSFSTLEIQRTEQGDSAMYLCASSLAVADEQFFGPGTRLTVL.

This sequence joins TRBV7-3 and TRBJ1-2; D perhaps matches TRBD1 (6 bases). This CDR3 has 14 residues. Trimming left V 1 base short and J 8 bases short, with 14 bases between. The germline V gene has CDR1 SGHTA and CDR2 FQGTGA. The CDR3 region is CASSLRGQGPGYTF. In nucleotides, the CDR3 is TGTGCCAGCAGCTTAAGGGGGCAGGGACCGGGCTACACCTTC. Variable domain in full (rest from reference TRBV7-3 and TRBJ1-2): GAGVSQTPSNKVTEKGKYVELRCDPISGHTALYWYRQSLGQGPEFLIYFQGTGAADDSGLPNDRFFAVRPEGSVSTLKIQRTERGDSAVYLCASSLRGQGPGYTFGSGTRLTVV.

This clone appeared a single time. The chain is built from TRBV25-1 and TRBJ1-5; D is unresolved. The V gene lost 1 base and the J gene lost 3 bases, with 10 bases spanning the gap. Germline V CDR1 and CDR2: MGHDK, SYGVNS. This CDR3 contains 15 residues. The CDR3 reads CASSESEGTNQPQHF. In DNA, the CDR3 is TGTGCCAGCAGTGAATCCGAGGGAACCAATCAGCCCCAGCATTTT.

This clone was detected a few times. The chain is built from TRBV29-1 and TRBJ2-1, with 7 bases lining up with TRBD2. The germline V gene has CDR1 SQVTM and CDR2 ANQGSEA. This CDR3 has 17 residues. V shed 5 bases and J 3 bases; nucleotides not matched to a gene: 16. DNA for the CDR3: TGCAGCGTTCGTGGGGAACCTTCTAGCGGAATCTACAATGAGCAGTTCTTC. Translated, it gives CSVRGEPSSGIYNEQFF.

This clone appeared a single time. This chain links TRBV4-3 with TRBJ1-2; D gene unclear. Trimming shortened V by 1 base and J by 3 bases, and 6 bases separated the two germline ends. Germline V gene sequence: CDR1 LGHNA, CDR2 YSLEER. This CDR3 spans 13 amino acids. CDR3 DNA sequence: TGCGCCAGCAGCCAAGTGCAGGACTATGGCTACACCTTC. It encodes CASSQVQDYGYTF.

CDR3 DNA sequence: TGTGCCAGCAGCTTAGAACTAAACTCCTACGAGCAGTACTTC. Translating gives CASSLELNSYEQYF. V and J are TRBV7-2 and TRBJ2-7; no clear D gene. V lost 1 base, J lost 0 bases, and 7 bases lay in between. Germline CDR1 SGHTA, CDR2 FQGNSA. This CDR3 spans 14 amino acids.

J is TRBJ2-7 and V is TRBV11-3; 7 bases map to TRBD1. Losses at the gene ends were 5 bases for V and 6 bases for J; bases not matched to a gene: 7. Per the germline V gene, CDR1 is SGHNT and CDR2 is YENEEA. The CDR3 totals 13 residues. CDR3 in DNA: TGTGCCAGCAGCCCGGCAGGGGGTCTCGAGCAGTACTTC. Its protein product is CASSPAGGLEQYF.

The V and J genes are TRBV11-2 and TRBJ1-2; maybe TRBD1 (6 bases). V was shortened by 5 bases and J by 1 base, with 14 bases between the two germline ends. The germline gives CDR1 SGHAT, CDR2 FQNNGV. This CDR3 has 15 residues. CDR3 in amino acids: CASSHLQGFNYGYTF. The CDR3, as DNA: TGTGCCAGCAGCCACCTACAGGGTTTTAACTATGGCTACACCTTC. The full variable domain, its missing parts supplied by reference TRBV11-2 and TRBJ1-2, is EAGVAQSPRYKIIEKRQSVAFWCNPISGHATLYWYQQILGQGPKLLIQFQNNGVVDDSQLPKDRFSAERLKGVDSTLKIQPAKLEDSAVYLCASSHLQGFNYGYTFGSGTRLTVV.

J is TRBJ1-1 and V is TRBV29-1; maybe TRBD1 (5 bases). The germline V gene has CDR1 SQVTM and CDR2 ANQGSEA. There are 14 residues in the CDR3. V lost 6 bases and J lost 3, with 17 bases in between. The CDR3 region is CSVRNQGGDTEAFF. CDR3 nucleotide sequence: TGCAGCGTCCGAAATCAGGGTGGAGACACTGAAGCTTTCTTT.